This T cell receptor beta chain is drawn from a study of shared clonotypes between healthy human individuals. Study-level background: Each donor contributed plates that comprised three CD4 naive, three CD4 memory, two CD8 naive and one CD8 memory.

CDR1 is SGDLS and CDR2 is YYNGEE in the germline V gene. This CDR3 has 15 amino acids. V was cut by 0 bases and J by 0 bases, with 10 bases left in between. Study outcomes and limitations: There were few donors, and this limited the genetic and exposure-history diversity represented.

Caucasian adults living in Nashville, Tennessee, provided all samples. As for this clone: Its antigen remains unidentified. This sample also contains other DNA sequences that code for the same CDR3.

The assay was immunoSEQ multiplex PCR, and TCRdb's table has in-frame clones only and misses some. The data contain around 1.4 million clones, less than 99% of them singletons. Sequencing was carried out using naive CD4+ T cells sorted from blood. Documented subset: CD45RA+ positively selected. The chain has TRBV9 and TRBJ2-7, with D perhaps TRBD2 (6 bases). The TCR was taken from a young man in good health. The CDR3 loop reads CASSVAGTGSYEQYF. The CDR3 nucleotides are TGTGCCAGCAGCGTAGCTGGGACTGGCTCCTACGAGCAGTACTTC.